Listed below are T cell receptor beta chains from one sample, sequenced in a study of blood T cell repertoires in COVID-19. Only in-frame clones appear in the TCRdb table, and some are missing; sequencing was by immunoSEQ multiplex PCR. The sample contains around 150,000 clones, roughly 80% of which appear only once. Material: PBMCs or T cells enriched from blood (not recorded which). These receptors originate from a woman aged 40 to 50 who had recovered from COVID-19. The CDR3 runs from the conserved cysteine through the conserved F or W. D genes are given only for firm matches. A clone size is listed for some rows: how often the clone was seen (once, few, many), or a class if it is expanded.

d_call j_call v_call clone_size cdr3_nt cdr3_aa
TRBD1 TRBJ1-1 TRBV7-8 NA TGTGCCAGCAGCTTTCGGACAGGGTTAAGGACTGAAGCTTTCTTT CASSFRTGLRTEAFF
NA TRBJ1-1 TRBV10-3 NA TGTGCCACGCGGAGGGACAACACTGAAGCTTTCTTT CATRRDNTEAFF
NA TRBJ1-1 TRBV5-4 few TGTGCCAGCAGCCCCCCAGGGGAGAACACTGAAGCTTTCTTT CASSPPGENTEAFF
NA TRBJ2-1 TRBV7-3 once TGTGCCAGCAGCTTAAGATACGGGAGAGGCAATGAGCAGTTCTTC CASSLRYGRGNEQFF
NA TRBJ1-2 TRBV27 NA TGTGCCAGCAGTCATACAGAACTTGGGGGCTACACCTTC CASSHTELGGYTF
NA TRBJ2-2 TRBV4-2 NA TGTGCCAGCAGCCAAGAGGCCCAGGGCTACACCGGGGAGCTGTTTTTT CASSQEAQGYTGELFF
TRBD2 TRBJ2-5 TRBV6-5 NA TGTGCCAGCACCTTACTAGCGGGGCAAGAGACCCAGTACTTC CASTLLAGQETQYF
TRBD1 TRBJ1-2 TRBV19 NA TGTGCCAGTAGTATACAGGGAGACAGGGTTGATGGCTACACCTTC CASSIQGDRVDGYTF
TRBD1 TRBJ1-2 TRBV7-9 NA TGTGCCAGCAGCGGCGGGACAGTCTATGGCTACACCTTC CASSGGTVYGYTF
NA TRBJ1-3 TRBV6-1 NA TGTGCCAGCAGTGTCGGATTAGGGGACTCTGGAAACACCATATATTTT CASSVGLGDSGNTIYF
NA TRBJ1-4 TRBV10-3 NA TGTGCCATCAGTGAGTCGCTAGACGCAACTAATGAAAAACTGTTTTTT CAISESLDATNEKLFF
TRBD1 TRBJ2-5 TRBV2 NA TGTGCCAGCAGTGAAGGGCGACAGGGGGGCTACCAAGAGACCCAGTACTTC CASSEGRQGGYQETQYF
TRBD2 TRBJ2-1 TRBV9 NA TGTGCCAGCAGCGTAGAGCCTAGCGGGACGGGTGAGCAGTTCTTC CASSVEPSGTGEQFF
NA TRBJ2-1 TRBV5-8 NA TGTGCCAGCAGACTAGACGTGGGCCTAGAGTTCTTC CASRLDVGLEFF
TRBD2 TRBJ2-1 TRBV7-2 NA TGTGCCAGCAGCTTAGTCCCGGGACTAACCTACAATGAGCAGTTCTTC CASSLVPGLTYNEQFF
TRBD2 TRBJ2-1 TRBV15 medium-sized TGTGCCACCAGCAGACCTCCGGGACTAGCCTACAATGAGCAGTTCTTC CATSRPPGLAYNEQFF
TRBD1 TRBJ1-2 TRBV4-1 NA TGCGCCAGCAGCCCCCGGTCCGGGACAGTCTATGGCTACACCTTC CASSPRSGTVYGYTF
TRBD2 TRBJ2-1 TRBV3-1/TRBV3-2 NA TGTGCCAGCAGCCTTTTAGCGGGAGTGTACAATGAGCAGTTCTTC CASSLLAGVYNEQFF
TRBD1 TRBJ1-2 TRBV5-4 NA TGTGCCAGCAGCTCGACAGGGAACTATGGCTACACCTTC CASSSTGNYGYTF
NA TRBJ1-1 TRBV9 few TGTGCCAGCAGCTTGAGGTGGAACACTGAAGCTTTCTTT CASSLRWNTEAFF
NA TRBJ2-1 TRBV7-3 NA TGTGCCAGCAGCTTAACAGGGGTTAATGAGCAGTTCTTC CASSLTGVNEQFF
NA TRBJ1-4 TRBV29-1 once TGCAGCGGCGGGGCGTCTGAAAAACTGTTTTTT CSGGASEKLFF
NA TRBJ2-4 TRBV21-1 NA TGTGCCAGCAGCAAAGGAAGGGCTCAGGGCAAAAACATTCAGTACTTC CASSKGRAQGKNIQYF
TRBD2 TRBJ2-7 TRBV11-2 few TGTGCCAGCAGCTCGGGACTAGTGCTCTACGAGCAGTACTTC CASSSGLVLYEQYF
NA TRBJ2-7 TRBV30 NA TGTGCCTGGAGTTTAGACCTGGGCCCCTACGAGCAGTACTTC CAWSLDLGPYEQYF
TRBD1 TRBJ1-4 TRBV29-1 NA TGCAGCGTTGGAGGGGGCGCGAATCGTGAAAAACTGTTTTTT CSVGGGANREKLFF
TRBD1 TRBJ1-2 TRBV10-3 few TGTGCCATCAGTGAGTCATCGGGACAGGGCCCAGGACGCTATGGCTACACCTTC CAISESSGQGPGRYGYTF
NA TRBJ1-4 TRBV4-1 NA TGCGCCAGCAGCCAAGTACAAGAAAAACTGTTTTTT CASSQVQEKLFF
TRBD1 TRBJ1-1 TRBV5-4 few TGTGCCAGCTTAGGCAGGGGGAAATCGAACACTGAAGCTTTCTTT CASLGRGKSNTEAFF
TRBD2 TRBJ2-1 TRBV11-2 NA TGTGCCAGCAGCTTAGAAGCGCCACTAGCGACACTTAACGATGAGCAGTTCTTC CASSLEAPLATLNDEQFF
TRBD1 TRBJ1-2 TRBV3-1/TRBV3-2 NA TGTGCCAGCAGCCATTTGGGACAGGGGGCCTCTGGCTACACCTTC CASSHLGQGASGYTF
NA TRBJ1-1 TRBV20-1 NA TGCAGTGCTAGAGAGATGGCAGGCGCTTTCTTT CSAREMAGAFF
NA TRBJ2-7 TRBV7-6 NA TGTGCCAGCAGCCGCCCCTTGGGCGACAGCTCCTACGAGCAGTACTTC CASSRPLGDSSYEQYF
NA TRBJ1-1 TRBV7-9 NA TGTGCCAGCAGCGTGGACATCTTGAACACTGAAGCTTTCTTT CASSVDILNTEAFF
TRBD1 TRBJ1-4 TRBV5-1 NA TGCGCCAGCAGTCTTGGGACAGTGAATGAAAAACTGTTTTTT CASSLGTVNEKLFF
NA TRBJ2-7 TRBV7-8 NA TGTGCCAGCAGCGGAAGGGGGGGCCTGAGTGAGCAGTACTTC CASSGRGGLSEQYF
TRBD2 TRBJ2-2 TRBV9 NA TGTGCCAGCAGCGGACTAGCGGGGACGAACACCGGGGAGCTGTTTTTT CASSGLAGTNTGELFF
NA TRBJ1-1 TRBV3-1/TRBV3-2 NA TGTGCCAGCAGTACAGGCACTGAAGCTTTCTTT CASSTGTEAFF
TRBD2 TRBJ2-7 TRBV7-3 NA TGTGCCAGCAGCAAATTTCTTTCTAGCGGGAGCCACGAGCAGTACTTC CASSKFLSSGSHEQYF
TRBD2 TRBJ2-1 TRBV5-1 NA TGCGCCAGCAGCTTGACTAGCGGGCAAACCTACAATGAGCAGTTCTTC CASSLTSGQTYNEQFF
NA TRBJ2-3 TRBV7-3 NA TGTGCCAGCAGCTTAAGGTCCGGGACAGATACGCAGTATTTT CASSLRSGTDTQYF
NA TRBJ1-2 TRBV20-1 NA TGCAGTGCTAGTCCTCGGGCGGGGAGGCGCTATGGCTACACCTTC CSASPRAGRRYGYTF
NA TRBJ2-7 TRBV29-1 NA TGCAGCGTTGAAAGGAGCGGGCTAGGGTACGAGCAGTACTTC CSVERSGLGYEQYF
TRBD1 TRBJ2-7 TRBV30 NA TGTGCCTGGAGAGACAGGGGGCTTGAGGAGCAGTACTTC CAWRDRGLEEQYF
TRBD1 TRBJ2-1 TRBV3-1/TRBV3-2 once TGTGCCAGCAGCCTCGGACAGGGGGCGCGGTCGGAGGGGTTCTTC CASSLGQGARSEGFF
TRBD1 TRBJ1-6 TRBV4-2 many TGTGCCAGCAGCCAAGGAGGGGGCAGTTCACCCCTCCACTTT CASSQGGGSSPLHF
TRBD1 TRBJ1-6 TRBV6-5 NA TGTGCCAGCAGTTACATCCCAGGGGGAAGGAATTCACCCCTCCACTTT CASSYIPGGRNSPLHF
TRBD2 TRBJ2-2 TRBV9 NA TGTGCCAGCAGCGACGGGACTAGCGGGGGCACCGGGGAGCTGTTTTTT CASSDGTSGGTGELFF
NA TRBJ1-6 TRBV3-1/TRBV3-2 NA TGTGCCAGCAGCCCCCAGCAGGGAGGTTCACCCCTCCACTTT CASSPQQGGSPLHF
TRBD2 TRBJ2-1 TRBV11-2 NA TGTGCCAGCAGCCTGGCTGTCGCGGGGGTGAACAATGAGCAGTTCTTC CASSLAVAGVNNEQFF
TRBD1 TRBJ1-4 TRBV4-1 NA TGCGCCAGCAGCCAAGACGGGACAGGGAATGAAAAACTGTTTTTT CASSQDGTGNEKLFF
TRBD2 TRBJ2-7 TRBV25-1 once TGTGCCAGCAGTGATATCGGCGGGGGGATGGACGACGAGCAGTACTTC CASSDIGGGMDDEQYF
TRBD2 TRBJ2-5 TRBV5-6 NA TGTGCCAGCAGCTTGGCCGGTGCGGGAGGTTTGGAGACCCAGTACTTC CASSLAGAGGLETQYF
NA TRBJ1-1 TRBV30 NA TGTGCCTGGAGTGTGAAACTGGACACTGAAGCTTTCTTT CAWSVKLDTEAFF
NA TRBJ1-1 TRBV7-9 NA TGTGCCAGCAGCTTAGGGACAGCTTGGGAAGCTTTCTTT CASSLGTAWEAFF
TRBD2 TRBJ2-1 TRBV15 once TGTGCCACCAGCGGGTACGGGACTAGCGTCGACAATGAGCAGTTCTTC CATSGYGTSVDNEQFF
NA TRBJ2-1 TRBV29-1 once TGCAGCGTTGTTCTCGGGCGGCGGGGCAGTAGTAATGAGCAGTTCTTC CSVVLGRRGSSNEQFF
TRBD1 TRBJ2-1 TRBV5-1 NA TGCGCCAGCAGCTTCCAGGGGGCCTTTGACAATGAGCAGTTCTTC CASSFQGAFDNEQFF
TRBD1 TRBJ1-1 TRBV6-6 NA TGTGCCAGCAGTCCGATTTTGGGACAGGGGAGCCCAGAAGCTTTCTTT CASSPILGQGSPEAFF